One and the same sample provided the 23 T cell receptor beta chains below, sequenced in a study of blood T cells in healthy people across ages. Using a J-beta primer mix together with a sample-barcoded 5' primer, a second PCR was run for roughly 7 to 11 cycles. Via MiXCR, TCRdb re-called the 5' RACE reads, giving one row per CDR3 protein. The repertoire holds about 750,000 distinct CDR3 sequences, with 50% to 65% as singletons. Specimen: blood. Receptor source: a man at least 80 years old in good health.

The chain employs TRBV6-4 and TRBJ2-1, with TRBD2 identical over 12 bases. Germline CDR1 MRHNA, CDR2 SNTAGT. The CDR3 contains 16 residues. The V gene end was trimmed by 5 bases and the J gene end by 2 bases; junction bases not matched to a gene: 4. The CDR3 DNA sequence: TGTGCCAGCAGTTTGACTAGCGGGAGCGCCTACAATGAGCAGTTCTTC. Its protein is CASSLTSGSAYNEQFF.

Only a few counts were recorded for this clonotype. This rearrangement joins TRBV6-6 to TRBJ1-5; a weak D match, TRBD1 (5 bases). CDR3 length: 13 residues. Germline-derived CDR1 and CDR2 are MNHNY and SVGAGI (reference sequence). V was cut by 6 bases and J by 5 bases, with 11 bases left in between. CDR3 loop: CASSSDSYQPQHF. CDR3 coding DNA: TGTGCCAGCAGCTCAGACAGCTATCAGCCCCAGCATTTT.

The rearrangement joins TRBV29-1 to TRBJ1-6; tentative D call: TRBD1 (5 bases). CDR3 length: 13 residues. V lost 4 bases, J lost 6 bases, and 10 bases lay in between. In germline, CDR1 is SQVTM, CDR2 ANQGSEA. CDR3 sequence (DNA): TGCAGCGTTGCGTGGGGGGTTAATTCACCCCTCCACTTT. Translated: CSVAWGVNSPLHF.

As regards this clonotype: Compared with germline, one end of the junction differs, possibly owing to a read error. The CDR3, as DNA: TGTGCCTGCAGCCAACAGGTCCTCAATGAAAAACTGTTTTTT. It encodes CACSQQVLNEKLFF. The chain combines TRBV6-6 with TRBJ1-4, with D possibly being TRBD1 (5 bases). The CDR3 runs to 14 residues. From germline, CDR1 is MNHNY and CDR2 SVGAGI (reference sequence).

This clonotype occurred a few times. The CDR3 is CASRPRGRTSSTDTQYF. Here the CDR3 DNA reads TGTGCCAGCAGGCCGCGGGGACGGACTTCAAGCACAGATACGCAGTATTTT. V is TRBV6-6 and J is TRBJ2-3; D perhaps matches TRBD2 (6 bases). This CDR3 is built from 17 residues. V lost 6 bases, J lost 0 bases, and 19 bases lay in between. Germline V gene lookup returns CDR1 MNHNY and CDR2 SVGAGI (reference sequence).

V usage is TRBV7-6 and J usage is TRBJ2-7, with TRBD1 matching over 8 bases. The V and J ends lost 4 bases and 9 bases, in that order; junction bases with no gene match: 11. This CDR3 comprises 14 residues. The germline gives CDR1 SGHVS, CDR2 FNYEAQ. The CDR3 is CASSSPGDRSGQYF. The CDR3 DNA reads TGTGCCAGCAGCTCACCCGGGGACAGGTCAGGGCAGTACTTC.

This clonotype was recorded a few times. Here the CDR3 DNA reads TGCAGTATGGAGGGCGCAAGCACAGATACGCAGTATTTT. Amino acid sequence: CSMEGASTDTQYF. The chain couples TRBV29-1 to TRBJ2-3; possibly TRBD2 for D (6 bases). Germline V gene data show CDR1 as SQVTM and CDR2 as ANQGSEA. There are 13 residues in the CDR3.

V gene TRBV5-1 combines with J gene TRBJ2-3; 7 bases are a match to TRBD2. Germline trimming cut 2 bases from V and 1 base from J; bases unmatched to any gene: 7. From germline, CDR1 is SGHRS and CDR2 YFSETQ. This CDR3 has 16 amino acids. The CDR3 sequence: CASSLLGGLGTDTQYF. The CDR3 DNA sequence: TGCGCCAGCAGCTTACTCGGTGGACTAGGCACAGATACGCAGTATTTT.

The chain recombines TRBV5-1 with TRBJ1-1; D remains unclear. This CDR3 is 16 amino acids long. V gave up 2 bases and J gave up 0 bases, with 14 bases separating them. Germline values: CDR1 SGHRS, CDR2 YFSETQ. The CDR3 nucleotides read TGCGCCAGCAGCTTTACGGCGGGGAGGGTGAACACTGAAGCTTTCTTT. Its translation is CASSFTAGRVNTEAFF.

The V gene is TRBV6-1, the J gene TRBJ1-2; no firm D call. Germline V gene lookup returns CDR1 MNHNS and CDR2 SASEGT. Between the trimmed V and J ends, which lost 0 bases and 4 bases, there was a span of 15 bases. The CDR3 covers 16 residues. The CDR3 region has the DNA TGTGCCAGCAGTGAAGCGTGGGAGGTTGGGCCCTATGGCTACACCTTC. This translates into CASSEAWEVGPYGYTF.

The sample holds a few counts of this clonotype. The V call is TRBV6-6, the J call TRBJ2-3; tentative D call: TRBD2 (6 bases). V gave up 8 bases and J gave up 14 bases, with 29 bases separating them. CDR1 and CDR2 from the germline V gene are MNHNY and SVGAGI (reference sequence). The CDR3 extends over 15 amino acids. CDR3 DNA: TGTGCCAGCTCGATGGAGGGCCGGGTTCTTAGATACGCGTATTTT. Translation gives CASSMEGRVLRYAYF.

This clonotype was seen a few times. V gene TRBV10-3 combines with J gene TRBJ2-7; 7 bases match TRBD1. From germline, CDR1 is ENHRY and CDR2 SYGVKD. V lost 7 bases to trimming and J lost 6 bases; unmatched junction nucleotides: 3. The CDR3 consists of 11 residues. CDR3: CAIINRGEQYF. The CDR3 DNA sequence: TGTGCCATCATCAACAGGGGCGAGCAGTACTTC.

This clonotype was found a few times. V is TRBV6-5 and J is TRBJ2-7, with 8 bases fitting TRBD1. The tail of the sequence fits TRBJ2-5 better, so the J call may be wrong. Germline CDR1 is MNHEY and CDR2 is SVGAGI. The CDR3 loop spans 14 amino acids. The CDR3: CASSVDRGGETQYF. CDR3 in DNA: TGTGCCAGCAGTGTTGACAGGGGCGGAGAGACCCAGTACTTC.

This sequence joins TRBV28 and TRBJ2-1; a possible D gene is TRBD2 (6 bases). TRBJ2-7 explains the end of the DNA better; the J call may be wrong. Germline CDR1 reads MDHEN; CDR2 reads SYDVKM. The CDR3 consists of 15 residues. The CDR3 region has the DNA TGTGCCAGCAGTTCGATTAGCGGTGCCTACAATGAGCAGTACTTC. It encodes CASSSISGAYNEQYF.

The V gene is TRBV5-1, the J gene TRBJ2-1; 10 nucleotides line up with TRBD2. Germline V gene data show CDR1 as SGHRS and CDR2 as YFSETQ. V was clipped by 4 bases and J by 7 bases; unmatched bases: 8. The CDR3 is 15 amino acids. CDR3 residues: CASSLTSGTTNEQFF. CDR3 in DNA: TGCGCCAGCAGCCTCACTAGCGGGACAACGAATGAGCAGTTCTTC.

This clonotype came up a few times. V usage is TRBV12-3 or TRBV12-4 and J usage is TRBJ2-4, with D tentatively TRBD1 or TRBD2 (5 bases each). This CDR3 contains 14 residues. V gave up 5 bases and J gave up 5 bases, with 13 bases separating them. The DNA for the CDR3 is TGTGCCAGCAGTGATGCCGGGACCCAAAACATTCAGTACTTC. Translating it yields CASSDAGTQNIQYF.

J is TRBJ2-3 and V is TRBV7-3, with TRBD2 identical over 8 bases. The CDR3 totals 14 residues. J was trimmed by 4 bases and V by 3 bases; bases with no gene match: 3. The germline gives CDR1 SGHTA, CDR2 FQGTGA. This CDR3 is CASSFSSGSDTQYF. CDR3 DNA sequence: TGTGCCAGCAGCTTCTCTAGCGGGTCAGATACGCAGTATTTT.

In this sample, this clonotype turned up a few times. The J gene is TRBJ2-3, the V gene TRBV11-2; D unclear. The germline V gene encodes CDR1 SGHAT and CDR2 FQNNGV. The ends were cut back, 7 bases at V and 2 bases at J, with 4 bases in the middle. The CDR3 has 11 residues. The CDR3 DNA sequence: TGTGCCAGCACCGACACAGATACGCAGTATTTT. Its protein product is CASTDTDTQYF.

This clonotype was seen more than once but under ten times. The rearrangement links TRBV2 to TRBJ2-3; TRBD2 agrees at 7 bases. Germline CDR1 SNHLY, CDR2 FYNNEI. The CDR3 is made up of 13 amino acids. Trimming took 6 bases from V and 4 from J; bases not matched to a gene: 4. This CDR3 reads CASRREPADTQYF. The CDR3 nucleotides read TGTGCCAGCAGGCGGGAGCCTGCAGATACGCAGTATTTT. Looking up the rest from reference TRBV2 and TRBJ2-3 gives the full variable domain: EPEVTQTPSHQVTQMGQEVILRCVPISNHLYFYWYRQILGQKVEFLVSFYNNEISEKSEIFDDQFSVERPDGSNFTLKIRSTKLEDSAMYFCASRREPADTQYFGPGTRLTVL.

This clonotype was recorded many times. The CDR3 bases are TGCAGCGTTCAGACTAGCTTGTACGCGTATTTT. This encodes CSVQTSLYAYF. This rearrangement joins TRBV29-1 to TRBJ2-3; 7 nucleotides agree with TRBD2. CDR3 length: 11 amino acids. Germline V gene lookup returns CDR1 SQVTM and CDR2 ANQGSEA. V was clipped by 5 bases and J by 14 bases; unmatched bases: 10.

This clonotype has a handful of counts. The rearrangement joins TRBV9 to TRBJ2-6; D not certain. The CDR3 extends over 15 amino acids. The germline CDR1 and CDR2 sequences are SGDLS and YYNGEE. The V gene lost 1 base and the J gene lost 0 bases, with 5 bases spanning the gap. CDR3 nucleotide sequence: TGTGCCAGCAGCGTACGTCCCTCTGGGGCCAACGTCCTGACTTTC. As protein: CASSVRPSGANVLTF.

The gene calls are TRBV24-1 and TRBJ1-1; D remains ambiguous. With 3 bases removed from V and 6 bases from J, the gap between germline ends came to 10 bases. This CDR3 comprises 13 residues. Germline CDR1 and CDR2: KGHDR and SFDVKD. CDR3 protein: CATSDPNRAEAFF. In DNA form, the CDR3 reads TGTGCCACCAGTGATCCAAATCGCGCTGAAGCTTTCTTT.

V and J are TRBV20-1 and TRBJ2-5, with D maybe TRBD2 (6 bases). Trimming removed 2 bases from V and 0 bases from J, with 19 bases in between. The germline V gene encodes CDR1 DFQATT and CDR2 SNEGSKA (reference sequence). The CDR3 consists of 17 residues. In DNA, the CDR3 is TGCAGTGCTAGATCCACGGTCGAGAAGCGGGACCAAGAGACCCAGTACTTC. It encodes CSARSTVEKRDQETQYF.